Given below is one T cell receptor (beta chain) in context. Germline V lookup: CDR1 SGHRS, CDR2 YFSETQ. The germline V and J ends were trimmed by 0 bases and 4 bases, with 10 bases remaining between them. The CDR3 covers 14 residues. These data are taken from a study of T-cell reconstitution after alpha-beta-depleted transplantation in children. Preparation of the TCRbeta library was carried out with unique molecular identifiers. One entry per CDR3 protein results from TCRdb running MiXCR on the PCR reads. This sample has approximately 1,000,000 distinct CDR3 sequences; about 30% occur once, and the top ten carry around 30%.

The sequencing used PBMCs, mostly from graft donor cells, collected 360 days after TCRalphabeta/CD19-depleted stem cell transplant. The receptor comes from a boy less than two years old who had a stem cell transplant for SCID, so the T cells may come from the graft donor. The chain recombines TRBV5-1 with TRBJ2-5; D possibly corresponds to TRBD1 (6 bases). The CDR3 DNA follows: TGCGCCAGCAGCTTGGGGGGACACCCAGAGACCCAGTACTTC. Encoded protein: CASSLGGHPETQYF.